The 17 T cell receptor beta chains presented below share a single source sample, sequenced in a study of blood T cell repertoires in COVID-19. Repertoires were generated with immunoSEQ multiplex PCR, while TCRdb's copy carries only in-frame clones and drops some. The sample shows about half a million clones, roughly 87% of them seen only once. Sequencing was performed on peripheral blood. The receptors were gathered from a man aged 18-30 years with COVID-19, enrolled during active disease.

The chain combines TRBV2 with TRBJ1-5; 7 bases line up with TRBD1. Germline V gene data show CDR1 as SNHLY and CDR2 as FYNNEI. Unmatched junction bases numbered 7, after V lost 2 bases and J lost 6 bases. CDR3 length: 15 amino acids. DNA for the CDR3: TGTGCCAGCAGTGAATTGGGTCAGGGGGTTCAGCCCCAGCATTTT. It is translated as CASSELGQGVQPQHF. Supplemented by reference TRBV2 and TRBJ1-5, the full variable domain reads EPEVTQTPSHQVTQMGQEVILRCVPISNHLYFYWYRQILGQKVEFLVSFYNNEISEKSEIFDDQFSVERPDGSNFTLKIRSTKLEDSAMYFCASSELGQGVQPQHFGDGTRLSIL.

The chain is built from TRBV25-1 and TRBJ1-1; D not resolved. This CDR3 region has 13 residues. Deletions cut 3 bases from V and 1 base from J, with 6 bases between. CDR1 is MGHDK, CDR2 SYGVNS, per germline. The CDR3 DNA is TGTGCCAGCAGTGATCATTGGAACACTGAAGCTTTCTTT. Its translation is CASSDHWNTEAFF.

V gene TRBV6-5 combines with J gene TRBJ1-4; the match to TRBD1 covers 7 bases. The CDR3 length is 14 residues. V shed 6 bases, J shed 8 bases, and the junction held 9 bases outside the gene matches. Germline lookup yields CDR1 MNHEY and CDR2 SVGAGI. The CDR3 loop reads CASRSDRDQEKLFF. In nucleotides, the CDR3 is TGTGCCAGCAGGTCCGACAGGGACCAAGAAAAACTGTTTTTT.

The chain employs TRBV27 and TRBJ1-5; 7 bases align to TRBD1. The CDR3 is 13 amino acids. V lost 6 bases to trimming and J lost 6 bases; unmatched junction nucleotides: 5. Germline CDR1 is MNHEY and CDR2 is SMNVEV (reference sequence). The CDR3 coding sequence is TGTGCCAGCAGCATAACAGGGGTTCAGCCCCAGCATTTT. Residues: CASSITGVQPQHF.

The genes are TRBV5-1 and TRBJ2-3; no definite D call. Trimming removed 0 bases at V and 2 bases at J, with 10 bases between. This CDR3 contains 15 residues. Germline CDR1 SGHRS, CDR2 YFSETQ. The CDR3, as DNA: TGCGCCAGCAGCTTGGTGCGGTCTACCACAGATACGCAGTATTTT. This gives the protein CASSLVRSTTDTQYF.

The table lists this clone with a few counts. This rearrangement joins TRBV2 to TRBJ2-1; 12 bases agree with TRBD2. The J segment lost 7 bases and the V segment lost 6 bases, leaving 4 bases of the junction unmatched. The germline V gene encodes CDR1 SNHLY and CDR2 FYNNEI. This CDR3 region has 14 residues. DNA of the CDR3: TGTGCCAGCAGAGGACTAGCGGGACGGAATGAGCAGTTCTTC. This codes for CASRGLAGRNEQFF. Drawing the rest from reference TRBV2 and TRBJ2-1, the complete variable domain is EPEVTQTPSHQVTQMGQEVILRCVPISNHLYFYWYRQILGQKVEFLVSFYNNEISEKSEIFDDQFSVERPDGSNFTLKIRSTKLEDSAMYFCASRGLAGRNEQFFGPGTRLTVL.

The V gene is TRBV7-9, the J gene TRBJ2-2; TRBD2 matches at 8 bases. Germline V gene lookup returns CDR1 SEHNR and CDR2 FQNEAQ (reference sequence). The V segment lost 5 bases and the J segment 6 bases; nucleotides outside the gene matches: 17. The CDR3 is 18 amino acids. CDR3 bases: TGTGCCAGCAGCAGACGGAAGTCCGGGACTAGGGGGGCCGGGGAGCTGTTTTTT. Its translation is CASSRRKSGTRGAGELFF.

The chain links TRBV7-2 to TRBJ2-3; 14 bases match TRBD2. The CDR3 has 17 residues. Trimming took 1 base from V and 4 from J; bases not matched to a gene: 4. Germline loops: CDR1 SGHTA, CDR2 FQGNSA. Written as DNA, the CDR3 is TGTGCCAGCAGCTTAGGGGGACTAGCGGGAGTTTCAGATACGCAGTATTTT. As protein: CASSLGGLAGVSDTQYF.

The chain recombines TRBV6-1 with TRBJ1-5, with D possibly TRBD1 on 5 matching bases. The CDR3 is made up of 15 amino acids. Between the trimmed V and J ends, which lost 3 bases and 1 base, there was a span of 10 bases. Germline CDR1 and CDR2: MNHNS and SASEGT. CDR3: CASSELGGSNQPQHF. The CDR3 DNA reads TGTGCCAGCAGTGAGCTGGGGGGAAGCAATCAGCCCCAGCATTTT.

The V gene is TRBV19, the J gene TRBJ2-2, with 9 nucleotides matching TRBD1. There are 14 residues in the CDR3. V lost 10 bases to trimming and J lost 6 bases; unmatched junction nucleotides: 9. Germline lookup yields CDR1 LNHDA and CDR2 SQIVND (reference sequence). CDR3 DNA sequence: TGTGCCACCTCATACAGGGGGCAAGCCGGGGAGCTGTTTTTT. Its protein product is CATSYRGQAGELFF.

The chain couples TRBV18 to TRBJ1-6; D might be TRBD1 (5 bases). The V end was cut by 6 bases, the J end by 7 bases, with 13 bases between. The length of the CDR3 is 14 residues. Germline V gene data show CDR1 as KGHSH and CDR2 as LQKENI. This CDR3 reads CASSHDRKNSPLHF. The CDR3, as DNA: TGTGCCAGCTCCCACGACAGAAAAAATTCACCCCTCCACTTT. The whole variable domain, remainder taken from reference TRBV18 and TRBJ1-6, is NAGVMQNPRHLVRRRGQEARLRCSPMKGHSHVYWYRQLPEEGLKFMVYLQKENIIDESGMPKERFSAEFPKEGPSILRIQQVVRGDSAAYFCASSHDRKNSPLHFGNGTRLTVT.

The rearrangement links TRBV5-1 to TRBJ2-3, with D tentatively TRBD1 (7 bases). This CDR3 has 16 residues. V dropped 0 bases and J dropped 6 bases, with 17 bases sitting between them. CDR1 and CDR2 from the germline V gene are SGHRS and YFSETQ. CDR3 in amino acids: CASSLGAGGIEDTQYF. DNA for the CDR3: TGCGCCAGCAGCTTGGGGGCAGGGGGGATAGAGGATACGCAGTATTTT.

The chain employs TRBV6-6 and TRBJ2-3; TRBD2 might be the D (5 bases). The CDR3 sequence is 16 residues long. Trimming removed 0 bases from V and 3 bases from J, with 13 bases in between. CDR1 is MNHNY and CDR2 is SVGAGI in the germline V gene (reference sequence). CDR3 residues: CASSYSREKATDTQYF. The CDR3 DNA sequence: TGTGCCAGCAGTTACTCCCGGGAAAAGGCAACAGATACGCAGTATTTT.

CDR3 in amino acids: CASSKVWGTGHGYTF. CDR3 in DNA: TGTGCCAGCAGCAAAGTTTGGGGGACAGGACATGGCTACACCTTC. The V and J genes are TRBV21-1 and TRBJ1-2; TRBD1 is the table's D call and was not checked against the DNA. TRBV21-1 is listed as a pseudogene. CDR3 size: 15 residues.

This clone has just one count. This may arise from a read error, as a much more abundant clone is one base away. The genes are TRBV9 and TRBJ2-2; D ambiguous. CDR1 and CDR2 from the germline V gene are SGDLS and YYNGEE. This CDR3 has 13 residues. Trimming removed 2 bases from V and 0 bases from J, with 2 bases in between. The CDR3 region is CASSVTNTGELFF. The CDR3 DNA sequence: TGTGCCAGCAGCGTCACGAACACCGGGGAGCTGTTTTTT.

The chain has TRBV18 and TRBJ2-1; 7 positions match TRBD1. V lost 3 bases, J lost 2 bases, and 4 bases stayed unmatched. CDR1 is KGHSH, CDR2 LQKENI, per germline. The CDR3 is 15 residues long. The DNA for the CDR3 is TGTGCCAGCTCACCGGGACAGAGTACCTACAATGAGCAGTTCTTC. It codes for CASSPGQSTYNEQFF.

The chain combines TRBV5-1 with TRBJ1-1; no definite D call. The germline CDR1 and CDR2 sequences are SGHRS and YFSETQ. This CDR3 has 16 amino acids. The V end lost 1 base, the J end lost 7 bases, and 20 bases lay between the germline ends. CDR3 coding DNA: TGCGCCAGCAGCTTGTCGGCAGCGAAGGCCGTTAATGAAGCTTTCTTT. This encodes CASSLSAAKAVNEAFF.